This note documents a single T cell receptor (beta chain) sequence. Its antigen is undetermined. This record belongs to a study of siplizumab effects on memory and regulatory T cells. Study-wide findings and caveats: The study found that siplizumab significantly reduced alloreactive sequences traceable to unstimulated CD4+ memory cells. Most proliferating CD4+ or CD8+ clones, roughly 75-97%, had no naive or memory assignment. In controls, about 28% of mappable alloreactive CD4+ clones were Treg-derived on average, versus about 75% with siplizumab. A major contribution to the alloresponse seemed to be made by naive T cells, which seemed more diverse than memory cells.

Using immunoSEQ multiplex PCR, the repertoire was profiled, and TCRdb retains in-frame clones only, with some absent. The sample has around 87,000 clones, 85% to 90% seen once; the top ten hold roughly 14%. The CDR3 is 16 residues long. Germline CDR1 is MNHNS and CDR2 is SASEGT. J lost 0 bases, V lost 3 bases, and 4 bases had no gene match. The rearrangement links TRBV6-1 to TRBJ2-7, with 11 positions matching TRBD2. This clonotype was obtained from a human donor in good health. Sequencing was done on a sample of CD4+ T cells sorted from blood. The CDR3 loop is CASSERLAGSSYEQYF. CDR3 nucleotide sequence: TGTGCCAGCAGTGAGCGACTAGCGGGAAGCTCCTACGAGCAGTACTTC.